Following are 7 T cell receptor beta chains from one sample sequenced in a study of CD8 T cells in ankylosing spondylitis. One entry per CDR3 protein, called by TCRdb with MiXCR from the 5' RACE reads. The table shows 130,000 or so distinct CDR3 sequences, with 10% to 12% occurring only once. The sample taken for sequencing was blood, either unsorted or a sorted T cell fraction (not recorded which). These receptors all come from a female donor with ankylosing spondylitis or in good health (not recorded which).

This clonotype showed up many times. The rearrangement links TRBV12-3 or TRBV12-4 to TRBJ2-7; 9 nucleotides match TRBD2. This CDR3 spans 14 amino acids. The V segment lost 3 bases and the J segment 4 bases; nucleotides outside the gene matches: 4. In nucleotides, the CDR3 is TGTGCCAGCAGTTTTGGTAGCGGGAGATACGAGCAGTACTTC. Encoded protein: CASSFGSGRYEQYF.

This clonotype appeared many times. The chain couples TRBV27 to TRBJ1-2; possible D gene TRBD1, 5 bases. Germline-derived CDR1 and CDR2 are MNHEY and SMNVEV (reference sequence). The V gene lost 5 bases and the J gene lost 7 bases, with 11 bases spanning the gap. The CDR3 length is 12 residues. CDR3 DNA: TGTGCCAGCAGTCTGGGGAGGGGTGGCTACACCTTC. This translates into CASSLGRGGYTF.

This clonotype was detected ten times or more. The chain joins TRBV7-9 to TRBJ2-3; 7 bases are shared with TRBD1. Germline V gene sequence: CDR1 SEHNR, CDR2 FQNEAQ (reference sequence). CDR3 length: 15 residues. After removal of 5 bases from V and 3 bases from J, the junction contained 8 bases not matched to a gene. CDR3 region: CASSTGRDRTDTQYF. DNA for the CDR3: TGTGCCAGCAGCACAGGAAGGGACAGAACAGATACGCAGTATTTT.

The chain employs TRBV7-2 and TRBJ2-5; the D gene is possibly TRBD2 (6 bases). In germline, CDR1 is SGHTA, CDR2 FQGNSA. Trimming cost V 4 bases and J 7 bases, with 7 bases left between them. This CDR3 has 11 amino acids. CDR3 sequence reads: CASSYSGTQYF. The CDR3 DNA follows: TGTGCCAGCAGCTATAGCGGGACCCAGTACTTC.

The V and J genes are TRBV20-1 and TRBJ2-5; maybe TRBD2 (5 bases). The DNA end lines up better with TRBJ2-1; the J call may be wrong. The germline CDR1 and CDR2 sequences are DFQATT and SNEGSKA (reference sequence). There are 10 residues in the CDR3. For the CDR3, the DNA is TGCAGTGCCCTTAGGGAGACCCAGTTCTTC. This translates into CSALRETQFF.

This clonotype was detected many times. The chain is built from TRBV12-2 and TRBJ1-6; the D call in the table, TRBD1, was not verified against the DNA. TRBV12-2 is a pseudogene. The CDR3 length is 17 residues. The CDR3: CASRSGGVGSYNSPLHF. The CDR3 DNA is TGTGCAAGTCGCTCAGGAGGGGTAGGCTCCTATAATTCACCCCTCCACTTT.

The rearrangement uses TRBV7-1 and TRBJ2-5, with D perhaps matching TRBD1 or TRBD2 (6 bases each). TRBV7-1 is annotated as an ORF whose role is uncertain. V was pared by 6 bases and J by 2 bases, with 19 bases between. This CDR3 comprises 16 residues. DNA of the CDR3: TGTGCCAGCAGGGGGTCGGGGGCAGGCCGACAAGAGACCCAGTACTTC. This encodes CASRGSGAGRQETQYF.